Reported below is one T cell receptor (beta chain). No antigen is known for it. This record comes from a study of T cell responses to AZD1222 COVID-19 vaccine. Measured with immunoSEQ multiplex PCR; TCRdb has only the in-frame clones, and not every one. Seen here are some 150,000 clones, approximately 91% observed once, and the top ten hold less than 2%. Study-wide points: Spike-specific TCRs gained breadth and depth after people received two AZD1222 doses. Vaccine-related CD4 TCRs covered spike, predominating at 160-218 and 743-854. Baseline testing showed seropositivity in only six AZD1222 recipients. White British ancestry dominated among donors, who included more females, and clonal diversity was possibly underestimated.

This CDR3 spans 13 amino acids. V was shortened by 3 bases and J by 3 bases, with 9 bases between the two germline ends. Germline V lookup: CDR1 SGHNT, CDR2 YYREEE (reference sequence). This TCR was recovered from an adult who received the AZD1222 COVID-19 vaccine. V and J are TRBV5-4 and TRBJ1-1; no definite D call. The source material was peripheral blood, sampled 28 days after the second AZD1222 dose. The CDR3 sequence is CASSSGRDTEAFF. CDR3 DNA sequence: TGTGCCAGCAGCTCGGGCCGGGACACTGAAGCTTTCTTT.